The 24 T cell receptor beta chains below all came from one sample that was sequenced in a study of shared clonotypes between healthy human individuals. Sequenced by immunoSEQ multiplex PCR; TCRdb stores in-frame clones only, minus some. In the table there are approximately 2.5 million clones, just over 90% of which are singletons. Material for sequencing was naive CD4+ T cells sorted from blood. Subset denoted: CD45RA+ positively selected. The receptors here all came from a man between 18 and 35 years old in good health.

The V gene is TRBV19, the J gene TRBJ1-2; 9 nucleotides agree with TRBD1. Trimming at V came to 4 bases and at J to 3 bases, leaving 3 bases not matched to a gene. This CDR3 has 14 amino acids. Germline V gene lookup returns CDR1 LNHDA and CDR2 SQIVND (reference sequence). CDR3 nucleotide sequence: TGTGCCAGTAGTAAGGGACAGGGAGACTATGGCTACACCTTC. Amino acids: CASSKGQGDYGYTF.

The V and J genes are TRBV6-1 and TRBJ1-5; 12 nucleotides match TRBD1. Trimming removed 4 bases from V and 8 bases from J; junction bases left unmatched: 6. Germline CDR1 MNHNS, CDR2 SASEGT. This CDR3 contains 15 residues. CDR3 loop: CASSVGDRGLEPQHF. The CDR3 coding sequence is TGTGCCAGCAGTGTAGGGGACAGGGGGCTGGAGCCCCAGCATTTT.

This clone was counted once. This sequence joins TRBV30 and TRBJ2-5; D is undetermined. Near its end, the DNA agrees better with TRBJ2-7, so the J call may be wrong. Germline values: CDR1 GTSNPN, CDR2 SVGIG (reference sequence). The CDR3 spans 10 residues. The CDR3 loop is CAWSRGEQYF. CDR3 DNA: TGTGCCTGGAGTCGAGGCGAGCAGTACTTC.

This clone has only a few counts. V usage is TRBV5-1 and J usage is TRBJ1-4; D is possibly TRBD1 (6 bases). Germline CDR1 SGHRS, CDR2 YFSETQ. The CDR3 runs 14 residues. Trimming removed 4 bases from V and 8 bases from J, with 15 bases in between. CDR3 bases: TGCGCCAGCAGCCCCCGGGACATTGGAGAAAAACTGTTTTTT. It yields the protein CASSPRDIGEKLFF.

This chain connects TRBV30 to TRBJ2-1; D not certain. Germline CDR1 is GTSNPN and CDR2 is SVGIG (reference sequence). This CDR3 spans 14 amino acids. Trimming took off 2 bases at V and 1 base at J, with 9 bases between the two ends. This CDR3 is CAWSRIVSYNEQFF. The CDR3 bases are TGTGCCTGGAGTAGGATAGTGTCCTACAATGAGCAGTTCTTC.

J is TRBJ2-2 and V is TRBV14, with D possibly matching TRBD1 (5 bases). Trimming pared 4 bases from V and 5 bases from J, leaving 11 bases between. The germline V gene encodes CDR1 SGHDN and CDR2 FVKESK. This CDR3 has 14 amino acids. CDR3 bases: TGTGCCAGCAGCCGGGGCCCGGGTACCGGGGAGCTGTTTTTT. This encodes CASSRGPGTGELFF.

The CDR3 here is CASSEGPSGANVLTF. In nucleotides, the CDR3 is TGTGCCAGCAGTGAAGGCCCCTCTGGGGCCAACGTCCTGACTTTC. The chain couples TRBV2 to TRBJ2-6; D gene uncertain. The V gene lost 1 base and the J gene lost 0 bases, with 4 bases spanning the gap. This CDR3 is 15 amino acids long. CDR1 and CDR2 (germline): SNHLY, FYNNEI.

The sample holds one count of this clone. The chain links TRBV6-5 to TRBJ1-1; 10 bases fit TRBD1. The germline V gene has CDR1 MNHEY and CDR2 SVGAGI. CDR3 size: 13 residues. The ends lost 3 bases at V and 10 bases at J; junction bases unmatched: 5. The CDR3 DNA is TGTGCCAGCAGTTATAACCGGGACAGGGGAGCTTTCTTT. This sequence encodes CASSYNRDRGAFF.

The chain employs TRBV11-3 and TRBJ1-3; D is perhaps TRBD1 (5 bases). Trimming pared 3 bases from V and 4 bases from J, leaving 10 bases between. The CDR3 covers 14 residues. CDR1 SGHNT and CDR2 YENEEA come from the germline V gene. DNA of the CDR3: TGTGCCAGCAGCTTGGGGACCTCCGGAAACACCATATATTTT. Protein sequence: CASSLGTSGNTIYF.

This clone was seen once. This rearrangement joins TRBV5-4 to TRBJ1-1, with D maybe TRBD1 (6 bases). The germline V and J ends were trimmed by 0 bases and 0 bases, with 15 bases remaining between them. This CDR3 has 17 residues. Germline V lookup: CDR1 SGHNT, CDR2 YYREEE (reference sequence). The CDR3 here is CASSLGGQTPMNTEAFF. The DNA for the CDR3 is TGTGCCAGCAGCTTGGGAGGACAGACTCCTATGAACACTGAAGCTTTCTTT.

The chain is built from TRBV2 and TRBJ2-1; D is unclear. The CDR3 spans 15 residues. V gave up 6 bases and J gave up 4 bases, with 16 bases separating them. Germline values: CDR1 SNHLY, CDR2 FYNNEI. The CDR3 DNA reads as TGTGCCAGCAGAGAATACACGTCACAGTACAATGAGCAGTTCTTC. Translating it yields CASREYTSQYNEQFF.

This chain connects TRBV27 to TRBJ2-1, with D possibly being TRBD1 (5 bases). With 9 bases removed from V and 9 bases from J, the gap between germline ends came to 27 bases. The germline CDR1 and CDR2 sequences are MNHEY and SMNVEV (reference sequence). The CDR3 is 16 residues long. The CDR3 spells CASSDLTRATFSEQFF. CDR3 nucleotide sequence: TGTGCCAGTTCGGACCTTACCAGGGCTACTTTCTCTGAGCAGTTCTTC.

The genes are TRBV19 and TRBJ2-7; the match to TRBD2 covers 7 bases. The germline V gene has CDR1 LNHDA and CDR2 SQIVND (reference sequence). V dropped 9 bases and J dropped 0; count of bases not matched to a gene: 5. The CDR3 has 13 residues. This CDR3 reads CASGGLNSYEQYF. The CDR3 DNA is TGTGCCAGCGGGGGGTTGAACTCCTACGAGCAGTACTTC.

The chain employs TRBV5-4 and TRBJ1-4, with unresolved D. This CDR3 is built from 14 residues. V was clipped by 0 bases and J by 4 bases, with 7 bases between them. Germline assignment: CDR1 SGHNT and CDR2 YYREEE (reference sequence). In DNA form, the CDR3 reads TGTGCCAGCAGCTTGGACAGCTATAATGAAAAACTGTTTTTT. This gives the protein CASSLDSYNEKLFF.

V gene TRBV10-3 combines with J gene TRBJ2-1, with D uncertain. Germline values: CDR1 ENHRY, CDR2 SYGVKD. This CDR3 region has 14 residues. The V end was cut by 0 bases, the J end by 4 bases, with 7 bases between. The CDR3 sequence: CAISESNGYNEQFF. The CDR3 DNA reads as TGTGCCATCAGTGAGTCAAACGGTTACAATGAGCAGTTCTTC.

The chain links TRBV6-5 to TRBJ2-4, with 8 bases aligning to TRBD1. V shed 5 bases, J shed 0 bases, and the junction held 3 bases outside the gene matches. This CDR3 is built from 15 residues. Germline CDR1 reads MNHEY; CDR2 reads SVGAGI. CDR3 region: CASSNRGVAKNIQYF. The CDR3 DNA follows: TGTGCCAGCAGTAACAGGGGGGTAGCCAAAAACATTCAGTACTTC.

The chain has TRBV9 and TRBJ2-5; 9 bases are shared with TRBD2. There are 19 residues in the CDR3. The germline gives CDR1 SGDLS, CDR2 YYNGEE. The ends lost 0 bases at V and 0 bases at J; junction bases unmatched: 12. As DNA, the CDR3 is TGTGCCAGCAGCGTAGAAGAGACTAGCGGTTTTATAAACCAAGAGACCCAGTACTTC. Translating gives CASSVEETSGFINQETQYF.

CDR3 in amino acids: CASSRQGAIRTDTQYF. CDR3 in DNA: TGTGCCAGCTCGCGACAGGGGGCTATACGCACAGATACGCAGTATTTT. The rearrangement links TRBV18 to TRBJ2-3; 10 nucleotides align to TRBD1. With 6 bases clipped from V and 1 base from J, the junction kept 7 bases outside the gene matches. CDR1 KGHSH and CDR2 LQKENI come from the germline V gene. The CDR3 sequence is 16 residues long.

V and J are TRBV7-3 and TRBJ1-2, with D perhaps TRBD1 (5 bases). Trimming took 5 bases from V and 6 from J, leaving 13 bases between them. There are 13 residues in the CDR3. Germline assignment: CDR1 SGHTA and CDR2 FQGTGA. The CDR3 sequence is CASSTPGPDGYTF. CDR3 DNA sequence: TGTGCCAGCAGCACACCAGGGCCGGATGGCTACACCTTC.

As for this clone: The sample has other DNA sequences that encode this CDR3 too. The CDR3 nucleotides read TGTGCCAGCAGTGAGGGACAGGGGTATGGCTACACCTTC. This gives the protein CASSEGQGYGYTF. This rearrangement joins TRBV25-1 to TRBJ1-2; TRBD1 aligns across 10 bases. Germline CDR1 reads MGHDK; CDR2 reads SYGVNS. Trimming removed 3 bases from V and 5 bases from J; junction bases left unmatched: 0. CDR3 size: 13 residues.

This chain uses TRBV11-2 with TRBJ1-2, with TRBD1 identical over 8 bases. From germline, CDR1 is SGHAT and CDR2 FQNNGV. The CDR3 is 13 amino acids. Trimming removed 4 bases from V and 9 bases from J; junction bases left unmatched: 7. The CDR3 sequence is CASSYQQGDSYTF. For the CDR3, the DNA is TGTGCCAGCAGCTATCAACAGGGGGATAGCTACACCTTC.

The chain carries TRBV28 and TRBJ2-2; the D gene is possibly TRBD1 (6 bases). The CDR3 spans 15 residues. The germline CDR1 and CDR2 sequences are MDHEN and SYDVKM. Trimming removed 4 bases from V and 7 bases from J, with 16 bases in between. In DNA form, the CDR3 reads TGTGCCAGCAGTTATCCAGGGGCAACAGGCGGGGAGCTGTTTTTT. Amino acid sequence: CASSYPGATGGELFF.

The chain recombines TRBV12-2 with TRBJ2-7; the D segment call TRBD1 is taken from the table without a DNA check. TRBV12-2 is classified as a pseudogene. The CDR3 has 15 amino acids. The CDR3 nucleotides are TGTGCAAGTCGCCGGGGACAGGGGGCGGGCTACGAGCAGTACTTC. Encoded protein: CASRRGQGAGYEQYF.

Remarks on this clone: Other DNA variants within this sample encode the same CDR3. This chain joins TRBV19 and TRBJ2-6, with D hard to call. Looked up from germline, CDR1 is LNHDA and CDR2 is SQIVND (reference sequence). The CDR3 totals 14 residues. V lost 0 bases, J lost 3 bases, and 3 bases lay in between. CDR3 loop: CASSIDGGANVLTF. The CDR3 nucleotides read TGTGCCAGTAGTATAGACGGTGGGGCCAACGTCCTGACTTTC.